The clone carrying this TCR beta chain occurred many times. Its specificity is not known. V was pared by 10 bases and J by 0 bases, with 16 bases between. The CDR3 covers 16 residues. The germline V gene has CDR1 MNHEY and CDR2 SVGAGI. This record comes from a study of T cell repertoires in cytomegalovirus infection. Looking at the study overall: Based on public TCR beta signatures, there were indications of CMV infection and of a matching HLA type.

Study results and limitations: Cumulated frequencies of public TCR beta families served to identify carriers of CMV plus the relevant HLA. CMV-specific TCR beta clonotypes restricted by HLA-C were the ones dominating the ex vivo response.

Each CDR3 protein is one row after TCRdb ran MiXCR on the reads. The sample carries roughly 280,000 distinct CDR3 sequences, approximately 9.2% recorded once. This chain joins TRBV6-5 and TRBJ2-6; D is undetermined. The sequence was obtained from a human donor in good health (CMV status not recorded). Some clones in this sample may be carry-over from other donors' samples. The sample was PBMCs. CDR3 DNA: TGTGCCACCAGACGGCCCTTGGACTCTGGGGCCAACGTCCTGACTTTC. Translation: CATRRPLDSGANVLTF.